The entry that follows covers one TCR beta chain sequence. Its target antigen remains unknown. Nothing much larger sits one base from this clone, and base qualities are not available. The same CDR3 is also encoded by other DNA sequences in this sample. At diagnosis, tumor, uninvolved tumor-adjacent lung and peripheral blood were collected and then preserved as a mix of FFPE and fresh-frozen material. For TCR repertoire profiling, blood samples were analyzed as peripheral blood mononuclear cells. The immunoSEQ Assay was used to sequence TCR beta CDR3 regions from DNA. In the original analysis: To compute T cell density, TCR beta template counts were normalized to usable DNA, which was estimated by amplifying housekeeping genes. Richness was estimated using the preseqR package, with extrapolation to 400,000 templates for PBMC samples and to 120,000 templates for tissue samples. Clonality was calculated as one minus Pielou's evenness. Tissue-enriched TCRs were identified through differential abundance testing performed on productive amino-acid clonotypes, with a minimum total count of 5 and an alpha of 0.1. Repertoire overlap between compartments was quantified with the Jaccard Index and Morisita Overlap Index. GLIPH grouped TCR beta CDR3s together with public tetramer-defined viral CDR3s, and a viral motif had to include at least three viral sequences and also show V-gene enrichment. This is the immuneACCESS table as TCRdb keeps it, with only in-frame sequences that have V and J called. A part of the clones is gone; compared with another copy, unresolved V genes explain less than half, and the rest is unexplained. D and trimming were read from the DNA, whereas the V and J calls and clone size are those reported in that table. The sample table shows about 39,000 clones, and 75% to 85% are seen once. The ten largest clones represent 30% to 40% of the sample.

The sample is drawn from a study of T cells in localized non-small cell lung cancer (TCRdb year 2020). Some background on the complete study: Comparing tumors with uninvolved tumor-adjacent lungs, the study looked at the T cell repertoires of approximately 240 patients with early-stage NSCLC. All 250 or so NSCLC patients in the cohort were treatment-naive and had localized lung tumors that were resected. NSCLC patients had a mean age of around 66 years, and fewer than 150 were male and 85 to 110 female. On the study overall, not on this receptor specifically: Because multi-region tumor sequencing was not done, intratumor heterogeneity could not be ruled out. Uninvolved tumor-adjacent lung showed the highest T cell clonality, higher than tumor, which suggests more focused antigenic responses in the adjacent lung. A median of about 53 of the top 100 tumor clones were detected in paired uninvolved adjacent lung, and some 28 of these tumor clones were also found among the top 100 clones of the paired uninvolved adjacent lung. Because the study design was exploratory, TCR variables were selected using unadjusted p-values without false-discovery rate correction. Longer overall survival was associated with higher T cell density in blood, whereas shorter survival was associated with higher clonality in adjacent lung.

The CDR3 has 13 amino acids, counting the end cysteine and phenylalanine. Only CDR3 DNA remains: 39 bases, in frame from the first base. CDR1 and CDR2 are drawn from the germline V gene (reference sequence): SEHNR, FQNEAQ. V drops 11 bases and J drops 0 bases, leaving 11 bases in between. The sequence derives from a woman aged 40-69 years with stage II squamous cell lung carcinoma. The chain is assembled from TRBV7-9 and TRBJ1-3; 5 matching bases give a weak D call of TRBD1. This material consisted of PBMCs, taken before any cancer treatment. The encoded CDR3 is CAGRQNSGNTIYF. The nucleotide sequence is given as TGTGCCGGTAGACAGAACTCTGGAAACACCATATATTTT.